The 18 T cell receptor delta chains reported below all come from one sample, sequenced in a study of Vδ1+ human thymocytes. No antigen has been assigned to these receptors. Extracted RNA was reverse transcribed into cDNA. CDR3 amplicons came from multiplex PCR with pooled V-gene forward and constant-region reverse primers. TCRdb re-analyzed the multiplex PCR reads via CATT. The sample has about 55,000 delta-chain clones, 15% seen once; the top ten hold under 0.55%. Whole-study findings and limits: In the thymus, TRG and TRD repertoires looked highly polyclonal with Gaussian CDR3 lengths.

Sequenced: Vdelta1+ gamma-delta thymocytes from the thymus. Noted subset: FACS-sorted CD3+ TCRalphabeta- TCRVdelta1+ TCRVdelta2- thymocytes. The source of these receptors is a boy under two years old who had congenital heart surgery.

The sample holds a few counts of this clone. V gene TRDV1 combines with J gene TRDJ1, with 10 bases lining up with TRDD3. The ends lost 0 bases at V and 5 bases at J; junction bases unmatched: 6. The length of the CDR3 is 16 residues. CDR1 is TSWWSYY and CDR2 is QGS in the germline V gene. As DNA, the CDR3 is TGTGCTCTTGGGGAACTAGCCTGGGGGATAAAGGATAAACTCATCTTT. This codes for CALGELAWGIKDKLIF.

This clone was counted between two and nine times. The gene calls are TRDV1 and TRDJ1, with D maybe TRDD1 (5 bases). The CDR3 runs to 20 residues. Germline CDR1 TSWWSYY, CDR2 QGS. Trimming took off 1 base at V and 0 bases at J, with 24 bases between the two ends. The DNA of the CDR3 is TGTGCTCTTGGGGAACGCGGCCCTGGCCTAAATACCTGTAACACCGATAAACTCATCTTT. Translated, it gives CALGERGPGLNTCNTDKLIF.

Only a few counts were recorded for this clone. The chain has TRDV1 and TRDJ1, with TRDD3 matching 7 bases. Per the germline V gene, CDR1 is TSWWSYY and CDR2 is QGS. CDR3 length: 16 amino acids. With 8 bases clipped from V and 6 bases from J, the junction kept 18 bases outside the gene matches. CDR3 bases: TGTGCTCTTACTATTACTGGGGATAGACTAAACAATAAACTCATCTTT. Its translation: CALTITGDRLNNKLIF.

This clone showed up just a few times. The chain couples TRDV1 to TRDJ1, with D possibly TRDD3 on 5 matching bases. The germline gives CDR1 TSWWSYY, CDR2 QGS. The length of the CDR3 is 22 residues. V shed 3 bases and J shed 0 bases, with 32 bases lying between them. This CDR3 is CALGEPPKVSPAVGCDTDKLIF. As DNA, the CDR3 is TGTGCTCTTGGGGAGCCCCCTAAGGTCTCTCCGGCCGTGGGATGTGACACCGATAAACTCATCTTT.

This chain connects TRDV1 to TRDJ1; 10 bases match TRDD3. CDR1 is TSWWSYY, CDR2 QGS, per germline. With 1 base clipped from V and 2 bases from J, the junction kept 13 bases outside the gene matches. This CDR3 region has 19 residues. The CDR3 DNA is TGTGCTCTTGGGGAACCTCTGTTCCTACCACTGGGGGATACCGATAAACTCATCTTT. This translates into CALGEPLFLPLGDTDKLIF.

The gene calls are TRDV1 and TRDJ1; D is undetermined. The CDR3 consists of 15 residues. From germline, CDR1 is TSWWSYY and CDR2 QGS. The V and J ends lost 4 bases and 2 bases respectively, with 14 bases between them. DNA for the CDR3: TGTGCTCTTGGGGGGCACCCCAGCCAGACCGATAAACTCATCTTT. This gives the protein CALGGHPSQTDKLIF.

The rearrangement links TRDV1 to TRDJ1; 10 bases agree with TRDD3. Trimming cost V 6 bases and J 2 bases; bases outside gene matches: 21. The germline V gene encodes CDR1 TSWWSYY and CDR2 QGS. The CDR3 length is 20 residues. The CDR3 is CALGTPTIGWGILGTDKLIF. The CDR3 DNA follows: TGTGCTCTTGGTACCCCAACTATAGGGTGGGGGATACTGGGGACCGATAAACTCATCTTT.

V and J are TRDV1 and TRDJ1, with 10 bases fitting TRDD3. J gave up 8 bases and V 3 bases, and 30 bases lay outside the gene matches. The germline V gene encodes CDR1 TSWWSYY and CDR2 QGS. This CDR3 has 22 amino acids. The DNA for the CDR3 is TGTGCTCTTGGGGAGAGGCACCGTGGGAGCTTTGATACTGGGGGATGCCGGAGGAAACTCATCTTT. Amino acids: CALGERHRGSFDTGGCRRKLIF.

This chain joins TRDV1 and TRDJ1; 10 bases align to TRDD3. Per germline, CDR1 TSWWSYY and CDR2 QGS. V gave up 4 bases and J gave up 2 bases; unmatched junction bases: 13. The CDR3 is 18 residues long. The CDR3 nucleotides read TGTGCTCTTGGGGTTTTACCGTACTGGGGGATCGCTACCGATAAACTCATCTTT. It yields the protein CALGVLPYWGIATDKLIF.

V gene TRDV1 combines with J gene TRDJ1; TRDD3 aligns across 7 bases. The CDR3 is 15 amino acids. V lost 5 bases, J lost 3 bases, and 9 bases stayed unmatched. Per germline, CDR1 TSWWSYY and CDR2 QGS. CDR3 bases: TGTGCTCTTGGGTCCCCCTCTGGGGGCCCCGATAAACTCATCTTT. This encodes CALGSPSGGPDKLIF.

V and J are TRDV1 and TRDJ1; 7 nucleotides align to TRDD3. The CDR3 is 15 residues long. J lost 3 bases, V lost 1 base, and 5 bases had no gene match. Germline CDR1 and CDR2: TSWWSYY and QGS. The CDR3 sequence: CALGERRDTADKLIF. The CDR3 DNA reads as TGTGCTCTTGGGGAACGGAGGGATACCGCCGATAAACTCATCTTT.

The chain recombines TRDV1 with TRDJ1, with TRDD3 matching over 7 bases. The V gene end was trimmed by 8 bases and the J gene end by 3 bases; junction bases not matched to a gene: 18. CDR1 TSWWSYY and CDR2 QGS come from the germline V gene. This CDR3 has 17 residues. CDR3 amino acids: CALKGLGGLPEPDKLIF. The CDR3 coding sequence is TGTGCTCTTAAGGGCTTGGGGGGATTACCGGAACCCGATAAACTCATCTTT.

The chain carries TRDV2 and TRDJ1; D is perhaps TRDD3 (6 bases). Germline CDR1 and CDR2: GEAIGNYY and EKD. The CDR3 extends over 16 amino acids. The V gene lost 0 bases and the J gene lost 2 bases, with 15 bases spanning the gap. CDR3 loop: CACDTDGIGGTDKLIF. The CDR3, as DNA: TGTGCCTGTGACACCGATGGGATAGGTGGGACCGATAAACTCATCTTT.

This clone was picked up a small number of times. J is TRDJ1 and V is TRDV1, with 9 bases that match TRDD3. This CDR3 spans 18 amino acids. CDR1 and CDR2 from the germline V gene are TSWWSYY and QGS. V was pared by 4 bases and J by 3 bases, with 15 bases of the junction left unmatched. The CDR3 loop reads CALGAAFQEGDTPDKLIF. The CDR3 bases are TGTGCTCTTGGGGCGGCCTTCCAAGAGGGGGATACTCCCGATAAACTCATCTTT.

The table lists this clone with a few counts. The chain is built from TRDV1 and TRDJ1, with TRDD3 identical over 11 bases. The CDR3 has 21 amino acids. V lost 5 bases, J lost 0 bases, and 20 bases stayed unmatched. Germline V CDR1 and CDR2: TSWWSYY, QGS. CDR3 in DNA: TGTGCTCTTGGGATCCGTTTTCCCTACTGGGGGATATCCCTTTACACCGATAAACTCATCTTT. Amino acid sequence: CALGIRFPYWGISLYTDKLIF.

This clone is labeled medium-sized. This specimen includes other DNA sequences encoding the same CDR3. The chain recombines TRDV2 with TRDJ1; D gene uncertain. The CDR3 runs 10 residues. The V gene's germline CDR1 is GEAIGNYY and CDR2 EKD. V lost 0 bases and J 5 bases, leaving 0 bases between the germline ends. CDR3 amino acids: CACDTDKLIF. For the CDR3, the DNA is TGTGCCTGTGACACCGATAAACTCATCTTT.

A note on this clone: Distinct nucleotide sequences in the sample also encode this CDR3. The chain uses TRDV2 and TRDJ1; D is ambiguous. The CDR3 spans 13 residues. Trimming shortened V by 1 base and J by 0 bases, and 5 bases separated the two germline ends. Germline V lookup: CDR1 GEAIGNYY, CDR2 EKD. CDR3 residues: CACDTGYTDKLIF. In DNA form, the CDR3 reads TGTGCCTGTGACACGGGGTACACCGATAAACTCATCTTT.

The chain couples TRDV1 to TRDJ1; D remains unclear. The length of the CDR3 is 16 residues. Per germline, CDR1 TSWWSYY and CDR2 QGS. The V gene lost 3 bases and the J gene lost 0 bases, with 14 bases spanning the gap. As DNA, the CDR3 is TGTGCTCTTGGGGAGGCCCAGAGGCCCGACACCGATAAACTCATCTTT. Translated: CALGEAQRPDTDKLIF.